The 21 T cell receptor beta chains presented below share a single source sample, sequenced in a study of blood T cell repertoires in COVID-19. Measured with immunoSEQ multiplex PCR; TCRdb has only the in-frame clones, and not every one. The sample includes 540,000 or so clones, roughly 91% seen only once; the top ten take roughly 8.3%. Material for sequencing was peripheral blood. The receptors come from a woman in her forties or fifties with COVID-19, enrolled during active disease.

Points on this clone: At the DNA level, this CDR3 is encoded by other sequences in the same sample as well. J is TRBJ1-1 and V is TRBV5-6; TRBD1 matches at 7 bases. CDR3 size: 16 residues. The V segment lost 0 bases and the J segment 2 bases; nucleotides outside the gene matches: 7. Germline V gene data show CDR1 as SGHDT and CDR2 as YYEEEE. The CDR3 here is CASSLGTGRGNTEAFF. The CDR3 nucleotides read TGTGCCAGCAGCTTGGGGACAGGCCGTGGTAACACTGAAGCTTTCTTT. The variable domain in full, completed from reference TRBV5-6 and TRBJ1-1, reads DAGVTQSPTHLIKTRGQQVTLRCSPKSGHDTVSWYQQALGQGPQFIFQYYEEEERQRGNFPDRFSGHQFPNYSSELNVNALLLGDSALYLCASSLGTGRGNTEAFFGQGTRLTVV.

This clone came up a few times. The chain carries TRBV29-1 and TRBJ2-2; possibly TRBD2 for D (6 bases). Trimming took off 1 base at V and 6 bases at J, with 6 bases between the two ends. This CDR3 is 12 amino acids long. Germline CDR1 is SQVTM and CDR2 is ANQGSEA. CDR3 nucleotide sequence: TGCAGCGTTGAAGGGGGGGCCGGGGAGCTGTTTTTT. Protein product: CSVEGGAGELFF.

Comment on this clone: At the DNA level, this CDR3 is encoded by other sequences in the same sample as well. The rearrangement joins TRBV7-2 to TRBJ1-2; possibly TRBD1 for D (5 bases). The V and J ends lost 1 base and 4 bases respectively, with 10 bases between them. This CDR3 is built from 14 residues. Germline V gives CDR1 SGHTA, CDR2 FQGNSA. CDR3 residues: CASSLGSQGYGYTF. The CDR3 DNA sequence: TGTGCCAGCAGCTTAGGGTCTCAGGGCTATGGCTACACCTTC.

In its sample, this clone was seen a few times. The DNA for the CDR3 is TGTGCCAGCAGTGACTCCGGCGGGTTTTTGCACGAGCAGTACTTC. It translates to CASSDSGGFLHEQYF. This sequence joins TRBV25-1 and TRBJ2-7; a weak D match, TRBD2 (5 bases). CDR3 length: 15 amino acids. Germline V gene lookup returns CDR1 MGHDK and CDR2 SYGVNS. V lost 3 bases, J lost 5 bases, and 17 bases lay in between.

The chain recombines TRBV6-5 with TRBJ1-4, with 8 bases aligning to TRBD1. The CDR3 sequence is 13 residues long. Per the germline V gene, CDR1 is MNHEY and CDR2 is SVGAGI. The ends lost 9 bases at V and 6 bases at J; junction bases unmatched: 6. The CDR3 DNA reads as TGTGCCAGTGGGGACAGGCTGGATGAAAAACTGTTTTTT. Its protein product is CASGDRLDEKLFF.

The rearrangement uses TRBV3-1 (or the pseudogene TRBV3-2) and TRBJ2-3; TRBD1 aligns across 8 bases. V lost 4 bases and J lost 5; bases outside the gene matches: 8. Germline V gene lookup returns CDR1 LGHDT and CDR2 YNNKEL (reference sequence). This CDR3 is built from 15 residues. The CDR3 DNA follows: TGTGCCAGCAGCCGGGAGGACAGGGCGATAGATACGCAGTATTTT. Translation gives CASSREDRAIDTQYF.

The chain employs TRBV18 and TRBJ2-1; the match to TRBD2 covers 10 bases. CDR1 is KGHSH, CDR2 LQKENI, per germline. J was trimmed by 6 bases and V by 5 bases; bases with no gene match: 7. This CDR3 is built from 15 residues. In nucleotides, the CDR3 is TGTGCCAGCTCAAAGCTAGCGGGGGCGGGCAATGAGCAGTTCTTC. Its protein product is CASSKLAGAGNEQFF.

The chain joins TRBV5-1 to TRBJ2-3; D is perhaps TRBD2 (6 bases). The V end lost 5 bases, the J end lost 0 bases, and 10 bases lay between the germline ends. The germline CDR1 and CDR2 sequences are SGHRS and YFSETQ. This CDR3 is 14 amino acids long. The CDR3, as DNA: TGCGCCAGCAGTGGGGGACTTAGCACAGATACGCAGTATTTT. Its protein is CASSGGLSTDTQYF.

The chain recombines TRBV9 with TRBJ1-1, with D perhaps matching TRBD1 (6 bases). The CDR3 sequence is 13 residues long. Germline CDR1 and CDR2: SGDLS and YYNGEE. Between the trimmed V and J ends, which lost 2 bases and 7 bases, there was a span of 12 bases. This chain's CDR3 is CASSVAGAGEAFF. The CDR3 nucleotides are TGTGCCAGCAGCGTCGCAGGGGCTGGTGAAGCTTTCTTT.

To note about this clone: This same CDR3 is encoded by further DNA sequences in the sample. The chain combines TRBV18 with TRBJ1-1; no firm D call. In germline, CDR1 is KGHSH, CDR2 LQKENI. This CDR3 has 13 amino acids. V lost 3 bases to trimming and J lost 1 base, with 6 bases between them. Here the CDR3 reads CASSPGRNTEAFF. Here the CDR3 DNA reads TGTGCCAGCTCACCTGGGAGGAACACTGAAGCTTTCTTT.

The V and J genes are TRBV2 and TRBJ1-3, with unresolved D. The germline V gene has CDR1 SNHLY and CDR2 FYNNEI. The CDR3 is made up of 14 amino acids. The V end was cut by 6 bases, the J end by 4 bases, with 13 bases between. The DNA of the CDR3 is TGTGCCAGCAGGCGGCGAGGAACCGGAAACACCATATATTTT. It specifies CASRRRGTGNTIYF.

The V call is TRBV19, the J call TRBJ2-3; 7 bases are a match to TRBD1. The germline V gene has CDR1 LNHDA and CDR2 SQIVND (reference sequence). V lost 11 bases to trimming and J lost 2 bases; unmatched junction nucleotides: 7. The CDR3 has 13 amino acids. The CDR3 nucleotides are TGTGCCTGTGCAAGGGGGCCCACAGATACGCAGTATTTT. Protein: CACARGPTDTQYF.

This clone has a single count. The CDR3 loop is CASSNSMNTEAFF. CDR3 nucleotide sequence: TGTGCCAGCAGTAACTCCATGAACACTGAAGCTTTCTTT. V usage is TRBV3-1 (or the pseudogene TRBV3-2) and J usage is TRBJ1-1; D not resolved. V dropped 6 bases and J dropped 0 bases, with 8 bases sitting between them. There are 13 residues in the CDR3. CDR1 LGHDT and CDR2 YNNKEL come from the germline V gene (reference sequence).

This chain connects TRBV3-1 (or the pseudogene TRBV3-2) to TRBJ2-7; 8 bases map to TRBD2. The V gene end was trimmed by 4 bases and the J gene end by 5 bases; junction bases not matched to a gene: 10. CDR1 LGHDT and CDR2 YNNKEL come from the germline V gene (reference sequence). The CDR3 runs 15 residues. This CDR3 is CASSLPGGGLDEQYF. In nucleotides, the CDR3 is TGTGCCAGCAGCCTCCCGGGGGGGGGCCTAGACGAGCAGTACTTC.

The chain carries TRBV3-1 (or the pseudogene TRBV3-2) and TRBJ2-2, with TRBD1 identical over 7 bases. With 4 bases clipped from V and 6 bases from J, the junction kept 5 bases outside the gene matches. This CDR3 contains 14 residues. Germline V gene lookup returns CDR1 LGHDT and CDR2 YNNKEL (reference sequence). The chain's CDR3 is CASSRVDRSGELFF. The DNA of the CDR3 is TGTGCCAGCAGCCGAGTGGACAGGTCCGGGGAGCTGTTTTTT.

V gene TRBV28 combines with J gene TRBJ1-1, with D possibly matching TRBD1 (5 bases). The germline gives CDR1 MDHEN, CDR2 SYDVKM. V was trimmed by 1 base and J by 3 bases, leaving 15 bases between them. There are 16 residues in the CDR3. The CDR3 nucleotides read TGTGCCAGCAGTTTATTCCAGGGCCAAGGGTACACTGAAGCTTTCTTT. This codes for CASSLFQGQGYTEAFF.

The V call is TRBV28, the J call TRBJ2-3, with TRBD1 matching 7 bases. This CDR3 spans 13 amino acids. The germline CDR1 and CDR2 sequences are MDHEN and SYDVKM. V lost 10 bases, J lost 0 bases, and 4 bases stayed unmatched. The CDR3 DNA sequence: TGTGCCACCGGGACAGTTAGCACAGATACGCAGTATTTT. Protein sequence: CATGTVSTDTQYF.

The rearrangement uses TRBV6-5 and TRBJ2-7, with D possibly being TRBD2 (5 bases). Per the germline V gene, CDR1 is MNHEY and CDR2 is SVGAGI. The ends were cut back, 6 bases at V and 7 bases at J, with 16 bases in the middle. CDR3 size: 13 residues. CDR3 region: CASRNLVGEEQYF. The CDR3 bases are TGTGCCAGCAGGAATCTAGTTGGGGAGGAGCAGTACTTC.

This rearrangement joins TRBV19 to TRBJ1-2; no reliable D call. Per the germline V gene, CDR1 is LNHDA and CDR2 is SQIVND (reference sequence). This CDR3 comprises 15 residues. Trimming took 6 bases from V and 1 from J, leaving 15 bases between them. The CDR3 spells CASSPLWAGNYGYTF. The CDR3 DNA sequence: TGTGCCAGTAGCCCTCTATGGGCAGGTAACTATGGCTACACCTTC.

V usage is TRBV7-3 and J usage is TRBJ2-3, with 9 bases matching TRBD2. The J segment lost 4 bases and the V segment lost 5 bases, leaving 16 bases of the junction unmatched. Germline V gene sequence: CDR1 SGHTA, CDR2 FQGTGA. The CDR3 loop spans 18 amino acids. CDR3 nucleotides: TGTGCCAGCAGCGACCTCGTCCCCCAGCGGGGGGTATCAGATACGCAGTATTTT. This sequence encodes CASSDLVPQRGVSDTQYF. Full variable domain (remainder filled in from reference TRBV7-3 and TRBJ2-3): GAGVSQTPSNKVTEKGKYVELRCDPISGHTALYWYRQSLGQGPEFLIYFQGTGAADDSGLPNDRFFAVRPEGSVSTLKIQRTERGDSAVYLCASSDLVPQRGVSDTQYFGPGTRLTVL.

This clone has a handful of counts. The genes are TRBV4-2 and TRBJ1-2; TRBD1 might be the D (6 bases). Looked up from germline, CDR1 is LGHNA and CDR2 is YNFKEQ. With 1 base removed from V and 4 bases from J, the gap between germline ends came to 13 bases. The CDR3 totals 15 residues. CDR3 protein: CASSQGPRGGYGYTF. DNA for the CDR3: TGTGCCAGCAGCCAAGGGCCCAGGGGCGGCTATGGCTACACCTTC.